The clone carrying this T cell receptor beta chain was observed at least ten times. The TCRbeta library incorporated unique molecular identifiers. One entry per CDR3 protein, called by TCRdb with MiXCR from the PCR reads. The sample carries 640,000 or so distinct CDR3 sequences, 16% recorded once. These data are taken from a study of T-cell reconstitution after alpha-beta-depleted transplantation in children. The CDR3 consists of 14 residues. CDR1 SNHLY and CDR2 FYNNEI come from the germline V gene. With 2 bases removed from V and 3 bases from J, the gap between germline ends came to 9 bases. The material sequenced was PBMCs from the stem cell graft donor, taken from the stem cell graft. The sequence derives from a human donor who donated a stem cell graft to a child with acute myeloid leukemia. The chain is built from TRBV2 and TRBJ2-3, with D perhaps matching TRBD1 (5 bases). The CDR3 DNA reads as TGTGCCAGCAGTGAACAGGGTGCAACAGATACGCAGTATTTT. This sequence encodes CASSEQGATDTQYF.